In this sample, the clone carrying this T cell receptor (beta chain) turned up a few times. The record originates from a study of T cell repertoires in cytomegalovirus infection. TCRdb used MiXCR to reprocess the reads, holding one entry per CDR3 protein. Among some 440,000 distinct CDR3 sequences listed, under 40% were seen once. This clonotype was sampled from a human donor in good health (CMV status not recorded). Some clones in this sample may be carry-over from other donors' samples. Source material: PBMCs.

CDR3 nucleotide sequence: TGTGCCAGCAGCCGCGTGACAGGGGGGGCCGGGGAGCTGTTTTTT. Translating gives CASSRVTGGAGELFF. The V and J genes are TRBV12-3 or TRBV12-4 and TRBJ2-2; TRBD1 aligns across 9 bases. This CDR3 contains 15 residues. With V trimmed by 6 bases and J by 6 bases, 8 bases remained unmatched.